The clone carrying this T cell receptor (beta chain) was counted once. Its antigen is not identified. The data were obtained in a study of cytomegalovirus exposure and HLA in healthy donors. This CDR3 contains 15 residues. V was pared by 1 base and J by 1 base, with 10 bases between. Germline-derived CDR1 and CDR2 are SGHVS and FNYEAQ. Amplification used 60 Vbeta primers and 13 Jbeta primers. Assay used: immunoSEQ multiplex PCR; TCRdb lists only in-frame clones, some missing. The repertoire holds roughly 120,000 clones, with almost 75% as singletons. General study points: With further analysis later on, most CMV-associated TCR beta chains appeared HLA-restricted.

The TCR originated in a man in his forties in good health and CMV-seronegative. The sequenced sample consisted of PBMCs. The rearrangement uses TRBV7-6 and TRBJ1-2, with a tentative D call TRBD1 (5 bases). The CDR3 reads CASSLVSGDNYGYTF. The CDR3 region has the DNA TGTGCCAGCAGCTTAGTATCGGGGGATAACTATGGCTACACCTTC.